This is a list of T cell receptor beta chains from one sample in a study of blood T cells in healthy people across ages. TCRdb re-called the 5' RACE reads with MiXCR, one entry per CDR3 protein. The sample includes 750,000 or so distinct CDR3 sequences, approximately 25% of them seen just once. These data are also associated with another study on T cells of mothers and their children.

The sample comprised blood. These receptors were collected from a boy between 10 and 17 years old in good health. CDR3s include the opening cysteine and the closing phenylalanine or tryptophan. A D gene is named only where the DNA matches it firmly. Expanded clones are given a class, and other clones once, few, many or no size at all.

D: -
J: TRBJ2-7
size: -
V: TRBV24-1
CDR3: CATSEHYEQYF
DNA: TGTGCCACCAGTGAGCACTACGAGCAGTACTTC

D: TRBD1
J: TRBJ2-7
size: -
V: TRBV5-1
CDR3: CASSLATGGFAYEQYF
DNA: TGCGCCAGCAGCTTGGCCACAGGGGGCTTCGCCTACGAGCAGTACTTC

D: -
J: TRBJ1-4
size: -
V: TRBV14
CDR3: CASSQDKATNEKLFF
DNA: TGTGCCAGCAGCCAAGATAAGGCAACTAATGAAAAACTGTTTTTT

D: -
J: TRBJ1-2
size: few
V: TRBV27
CDR3: CASSVFGGSRHNYGYTF
DNA: TGTGCCAGCAGTGTATTTGGGGGTTCCCGTCATAACTATGGCTACACCTTC

D: -
J: TRBJ1-1
size: -
V: TRBV5-1
CDR3: CASSLNPESTEAFF
DNA: TGCGCCAGCAGCCTAAATCCAGAATCCACTGAAGCTTTCTTT

D: -
J: TRBJ2-5
size: many
V: TRBV6-6
CDR3: CASNGGGETQYF
DNA: TGTGCCAGCAATGGGGGTGGAGAGACCCAGTACTTC

D: TRBD2
J: TRBJ2-5
size: -
V: TRBV6-1
CDR3: CASSAASGGGEETQYF
DNA: TGTGCCAGCAGTGCCGCTAGCGGGGGGGGAGAAGAGACCCAGTACTTC

D: -
J: TRBJ2-7
size: few
V: TRBV7-2
CDR3: CASSLDYRDFPDEQYF
DNA: TGTGCCAGCAGCTTAGATTACCGGGACTTCCCTGACGAGCAGTACTTC

D: -
J: TRBJ2-1
size: -
V: TRBV3-1
CDR3: CASSQDLGRNNEQFF
DNA: TGTGCCAGCAGCCAAGATCTGGGCCGAAACAATGAGCAGTTCTTC

D: -
J: TRBJ1-4
size: -
V: TRBV28
CDR3: CASSLPMTNEKLFF
DNA: TGTGCCAGCAGTTTACCCATGACTAATGAAAAACTGTTTTTT

D: -
J: TRBJ2-7
size: few
V: TRBV24-1
CDR3: CATSDSRTDSYEQYF
DNA: TGTGCCACCAGTGATTCTAGGACGGACTCCTACGAGCAGTACTTC

D: -
J: TRBJ2-3
size: few
V: TRBV4-1
CDR3: CASRGAGADTQYF
DNA: TGCGCCAGCAGGGGGGCTGGCGCAGATACGCAGTATTTT

D: TRBD2
J: TRBJ2-3
size: -
V: TRBV24-1
CDR3: CATSDFSGVSTDTQYF
DNA: TGTGCCACCAGTGATTTTAGCGGGGTGAGCACAGATACGCAGTATTTT

D: -
J: TRBJ2-5
size: -
V: TRBV28
CDR3: CASSAPGQTQETQYF
DNA: TGTGCCAGCAGCGCCCCGGGGCAGACCCAAGAGACCCAGTACTTC

D: -
J: TRBJ2-3
size: few
V: TRBV24-1
CDR3: CATSDRLSGTDTQYF
DNA: TGTGCCACCAGTGATCGACTGTCTGGCACAGATACGCAGTATTTT

D: -
J: TRBJ1-2
size: -
V: TRBV6-5
CDR3: CASSSMGPQDYTF
DNA: TGTGCCAGCAGTTCCATGGGACCCCAGGACTACACCTTC

D: -
J: TRBJ2-1
size: -
V: TRBV19
CDR3: CASSMRVSSSYNEQFF
DNA: TGTGCCAGTAGTATGCGGGTCAGCAGCTCCTACAATGAGCAGTTCTTC

D: -
J: TRBJ1-5
size: -
V: TRBV28
CDR3: CASIRFGQPQHF
DNA: TGTGCCAGCATCAGGTTTGGTCAGCCCCAGCATTTT

D: -
J: TRBJ2-6
size: -
V: TRBV10-3
CDR3: CAISSPSGANVLTF
DNA: TGTGCCATCAGCAGCCCATCTGGGGCCAACGTCCTGACTTTC

D: -
J: TRBJ1-5
size: few
V: TRBV12-3/TRBV12-4
CDR3: CASSLGHPSNQPQHF
DNA: TGTGCCAGCAGTTTGGGACATCCAAGCAATCAGCCCCAGCATTTT

D: -
J: TRBJ2-2
size: few
V: TRBV24-1
CDR3: CATSGRGDAGELFF
DNA: TGTGCCACCAGTGGTCGGGGAGACGCCGGGGAGCTGTTTTTT

D: TRBD1
J: TRBJ1-4
size: few
V: TRBV12-3/TRBV12-4
CDR3: CASRMTGSNEKLFF
DNA: TGTGCCAGCAGAATGACAGGGAGCAATGAAAAACTGTTTTTT

D: TRBD1
J: TRBJ2-2
size: -
V: TRBV6-1
CDR3: CASRSPGQQNTGELFF
DNA: TGTGCCAGCAGATCTCCGGGACAGCAGAACACCGGGGAGCTGTTTTTT

D: -
J: TRBJ1-4
size: -
V: TRBV29-1
CDR3: CSVEENGGGEKLFF
DNA: TGCAGCGTTGAAGAGAACGGAGGCGGCGAAAAACTGTTTTTT

D: TRBD2
J: TRBJ2-1
size: -
V: TRBV7-3
CDR3: CASSTHPAGGALGEQFF
DNA: TGTGCCAGCAGCACCCATCCAGCGGGAGGAGCCCTCGGTGAGCAGTTCTTC

D: -
J: TRBJ2-3
size: few
V: TRBV7-9
CDR3: CASSLPVGTQYF
DNA: TGTGCCAGCAGCTTACCGGTAGGAACGCAGTATTTT

D: TRBD2
J: TRBJ2-1
size: few
V: TRBV7-2
CDR3: CASSFLAGTPYNEQFF
DNA: TGTGCCAGCAGCTTTCTAGCGGGGACCCCCTACAATGAGCAGTTCTTC

D: -
J: TRBJ2-7
size: few
V: TRBV29-1
CDR3: CSAGETPHEQYF
DNA: TGCAGCGCGGGAGAGACTCCCCACGAGCAGTACTTC

D: -
J: TRBJ1-1
size: -
V: TRBV6-5
CDR3: CASHHPRGGNTEAFF
DNA: TGTGCCAGCCACCATCCTCGGGGTGGGAACACTGAAGCTTTCTTT

D: -
J: TRBJ2-1
size: few
V: TRBV3-1
CDR3: CASSQESGRPNDEQFF
DNA: TGTGCCAGCAGCCAAGAGTCGGGACGGCCGAATGATGAGCAGTTCTTC

D: TRBD2
J: TRBJ2-7
size: -
V: TRBV5-6
CDR3: CASSSSGRSYEQYF
DNA: TGTGCCAGCAGCAGTAGCGGGAGATCCTACGAGCAGTACTTC

D: -
J: TRBJ2-5
size: -
V: TRBV11-3
CDR3: CASSHVRGGEGGETQYF
DNA: TGTGCCAGCAGCCACGTACGAGGGGGCGAGGGGGGAGAGACCCAGTACTTC

D: -
J: TRBJ2-7
size: -
V: TRBV5-1
CDR3: CASSFRAGSYEQYF
DNA: TGCGCCAGCAGCTTCCGGGCGGGTTCCTACGAGCAGTACTTC

D: TRBD1
J: TRBJ1-2
size: -
V: TRBV27
CDR3: CASSPDRAGYYGYTF
DNA: TGTGCCAGCAGCCCGGACAGGGCAGGATACTATGGCTACACCTTC

D: TRBD2
J: TRBJ2-3
size: few
V: TRBV7-8
CDR3: CASSLPGLAEVTDTQYF
DNA: TGTGCCAGCAGCCTACCGGGACTAGCGGAGGTCACAGATACGCAGTATTTT

D: TRBD2
J: TRBJ2-5
size: -
V: TRBV20-1
CDR3: CSARDPGPTGGETQYF
DNA: TGCAGTGCTAGAGATCCGGGGCCTACGGGGGGGGAGACCCAGTACTTC

D: TRBD2
J: TRBJ2-5
size: -
V: TRBV27
CDR3: CASSPISSGETQYF
DNA: TGTGCCAGCAGTCCCATTTCTAGCGGGGAGACCCAGTACTTC

D: TRBD1
J: TRBJ2-2
size: few
V: TRBV12-3/TRBV12-4
CDR3: CASSPQGAPNTGELFF
DNA: TGTGCCAGCAGTCCACAGGGGGCCCCGAACACCGGGGAGCTGTTTTTT

D: TRBD1
J: TRBJ2-7
size: few
V: TRBV20-1
CDR3: CSARDEAGQGRSYEQYF
DNA: TGCAGTGCTAGAGATGAAGCGGGACAGGGCCGGTCCTACGAGCAGTACTTC

D: TRBD1
J: TRBJ1-1
size: once
V: TRBV29-1
CDR3: CSVELQGAPLNTEAFF
DNA: TGCAGCGTTGAGCTACAGGGGGCTCCTTTGAACACTGAAGCTTTCTTT